This TCR beta chain originates from a study of blood T cell repertoires in COVID-19. Study-wide context: There were acute and convalescent COVID-19 samples, and they came from the United States, Italy and Spain. Sources were T cells, B-cell-depleted T cells, or PBMCs; the material itself was cDNA or gDNA.

Germline V gene sequence: CDR1 SGHNT, CDR2 YYREEE (reference sequence). Trimming shortened V by 2 bases and J by 3 bases, and 9 bases separated the two germline ends. The CDR3 totals 13 residues. Assay: immunoSEQ multiplex PCR; the TCRdb copy retains only in-frame clones and omits some. This table holds approximately 250,000 clones, around 83% found once. The receptor was isolated from a man aged 35 to 55 with acute or convalescent COVID-19. The sequencing sample was made of peripheral blood. The J gene is TRBJ2-7, the V gene TRBV5-4; D is unresolved. CDR3 loop: CASSLIRGYEQYF. The CDR3 coding sequence is TGTGCCAGCAGCTTAATACGCGGCTACGAGCAGTACTTC.